Listed here are 22 T cell receptor beta chains from one sample, sequenced in a study of glioma-infiltrating T cells after dendritic cell vaccination. Time point reported: after dendritic cell vaccination, including at tumor progression/relapse. Generated by immunoSEQ multiplex PCR, the TCRdb table keeps only in-frame clones and is missing some. In the table there are approximately 85,000 clones, around 85% of which are singletons. Sequenced here: blood, sampled after dendritic cell vaccination. These receptors all come from a human donor with glioblastoma.

The gene calls are TRBV27 and TRBJ2-1, with TRBD2 identical over 14 bases. With V trimmed by 5 bases and J by 7 bases, 7 bases remained unmatched. The CDR3 is 16 residues long. The germline gives CDR1 MNHEY, CDR2 SMNVEV (reference sequence). The chain's CDR3 is CASSSLGTSGRNEQFF. Written as DNA, the CDR3 is TGTGCCAGCAGTAGCCTCGGGACTAGCGGGAGAAATGAGCAGTTCTTC.

The J gene is TRBJ1-1, the V gene TRBV7-9; D gene unclear. The CDR3 is 15 residues long. Germline lookup yields CDR1 SEHNR and CDR2 FQNEAQ (reference sequence). The V end lost 5 bases, the J end lost 2 bases, and 15 bases lay between the germline ends. CDR3 nucleotides: TGTGCCAGCAGCGGCAAGGAGGCGCAAAACACTGAAGCTTTCTTT. It yields the protein CASSGKEAQNTEAFF.

This clone appeared a single time. The chain carries TRBV27 and TRBJ2-7; 9 positions agree with TRBD2. V dropped 8 bases and J dropped 6; count of bases not matched to a gene: 20. The CDR3 is 17 amino acids. From germline, CDR1 is MNHEY and CDR2 SMNVEV (reference sequence). The CDR3 bases are TGTGCCAGCCAGATATCTCCCGGGCTAGCGGGGCCCGGCGAGCAGTACTTC. Protein: CASQISPGLAGPGEQYF.

The rearrangement uses TRBV28 and TRBJ1-5; maybe TRBD1 (6 bases). The CDR3 totals 14 residues. Trimming pared 5 bases from V and 6 bases from J, leaving 14 bases between. CDR1 and CDR2 from the germline V gene are MDHEN and SYDVKM. This chain's CDR3 is CASSIVQGIQPQHF. DNA for the CDR3: TGTGCCAGCAGTATCGTACAGGGAATTCAGCCCCAGCATTTT.

This clone was detected a few times. The chain carries TRBV7-6 and TRBJ2-5, with TRBD2 as a possible D gene (6 bases). Trimming cost V 3 bases and J 0 bases, with 11 bases left between them. Germline assignment: CDR1 SGHVS and CDR2 FNYEAQ. The CDR3 is 15 residues long. CDR3 bases: TGTGCCAGCAGCTTTAGCGGAAGAGACCAAGAGACCCAGTACTTC. Its protein is CASSFSGRDQETQYF. Based on the CDR3 plus reference TRBV7-6 and TRBJ2-5, the full variable domain is GAGVSQSPRYKVTKRGQDVALRCDPISGHVSLYWYRQALGQGPEFLTYFNYEAQQDKSGLPNDRFSAERPEGSISTLTIQRTEQRDSAMYRCASSFSGRDQETQYFGPGTRLLVL.

The DNA for the CDR3 is TGTGCCAGCAGTGTAACGACAGAAATCTCCTACGAGCAGTACTTC. Translation gives CASSVTTEISYEQYF. The genes are TRBV2 and TRBJ2-7; a weak D match, TRBD1 (5 bases). Deletions cut 4 bases from V and 0 bases from J, with 13 bases between. The CDR3 spans 15 residues. Per the germline V gene, CDR1 is SNHLY and CDR2 is FYNNEI. Supplemented by reference TRBV2 and TRBJ2-7, the full variable domain reads EPEVTQTPSHQVTQMGQEVILRCVPISNHLYFYWYRQILGQKVEFLVSFYNNEISEKSEIFDDQFSVERPDGSNFTLKIRSTKLEDSAMYFCASSVTTEISYEQYFGPGTRLTVT.

V gene TRBV2 combines with J gene TRBJ1-2; no reliable D call. CDR3 length equals 14 residues. The ends were cut back, 3 bases at V and 5 bases at J, with 13 bases in the middle. The germline V gene encodes CDR1 SNHLY and CDR2 FYNNEI. For the CDR3, the DNA is TGTGCCAGCAGTGACATGGAGGGAAGGTATGGCTACACCTTC. Protein sequence: CASSDMEGRYGYTF.

This sequence joins TRBV19 and TRBJ2-2; TRBD1 matches 11 bases. V was pared by 4 bases and J by 5 bases, with 12 bases of the junction left unmatched. Germline-derived CDR1 and CDR2 are LNHDA and SQIVND (reference sequence). The CDR3 contains 18 residues. The CDR3 nucleotides are TGTGCCAGTAGTAATCCCGGGACAGGGGGGGGTTGGACCGGGGAGCTGTTTTTT. Translation: CASSNPGTGGGWTGELFF.

This clone was counted a few times. The gene calls are TRBV7-9 and TRBJ2-7, with TRBD1 matching 7 bases. Trimming cost V 7 bases and J 3 bases; bases outside gene matches: 0. The germline CDR1 and CDR2 sequences are SEHNR and FQNEAQ (reference sequence). This CDR3 is built from 11 residues. CDR3: CASTGGYEQYF. CDR3 in DNA: TGTGCCAGCACAGGGGGCTACGAGCAGTACTTC.

The chain uses TRBV7-9 and TRBJ2-7; the D gene is possibly TRBD2 (6 bases). This CDR3 has 18 amino acids. V lost 5 bases, J lost 5 bases, and 28 bases lay in between. CDR1 and CDR2 (germline): SEHNR, FQNEAQ (reference sequence). The CDR3 is CASSGGKELIYPRHEQYF. As DNA, the CDR3 is TGTGCCAGCAGCGGGGGGAAGGAACTTATCTACCCCCGGCACGAGCAGTACTTC. Filled out from reference TRBV7-9 and TRBJ2-7, the complete variable domain reads DTGVSQNPRHKITKRGQNVTFRCDPISEHNRLYWYRQTLGQGPEFLTYFQNEAQLEKSRLLSDRFSAERPKGSFSTLEIQRTEQGDSAMYLCASSGGKELIYPRHEQYFGPGTRLTVT.

The chain carries TRBV7-3 and TRBJ2-7; the D gene is possibly TRBD1 (5 bases). The ends were cut back, 3 bases at V and 4 bases at J, with 10 bases in the middle. This CDR3 is built from 13 residues. Germline V lookup: CDR1 SGHTA, CDR2 FQGTGA. CDR3 protein: CASSLYRGYEQYF. CDR3 DNA sequence: TGTGCCAGCAGCTTGTATAGGGGATACGAGCAGTACTTC.

This chain connects TRBV10-1 to TRBJ2-7; TRBD2 matches 8 bases. Germline V gene sequence: CDR1 WNHNN, CDR2 SYGVQD (reference sequence). The CDR3 has 14 amino acids. The J segment lost 5 bases and the V segment lost 7 bases, leaving 10 bases of the junction unmatched. The CDR3 DNA reads TGCGCCAGCACGCGGGAGACTAGCGACCACGAGCAGTACTTC. Protein sequence: CASTRETSDHEQYF.

This clone was detected once. This chain connects TRBV6-4 to TRBJ2-3; the match to TRBD2 covers 9 bases. Germline V lookup: CDR1 MRHNA, CDR2 SNTAGT. V lost 8 bases and J lost 5; bases outside the gene matches: 5. This CDR3 region has 13 residues. DNA of the CDR3: TGTGCCAGCGGATTACTAGCGGGAGATACGCAGTATTTT. Its protein is CASGLLAGDTQYF.

The CDR3 loop reads CAWRSGREDNEQFF. CDR3 sequence (DNA): TGTGCCTGGAGGTCCGGGAGGGAGGACAATGAGCAGTTCTTC. This rearrangement joins TRBV30 to TRBJ2-1; 8 bases map to TRBD2. The CDR3 is made up of 14 amino acids. The J segment lost 5 bases and the V segment lost 3 bases, leaving 6 bases of the junction unmatched. The germline V gene encodes CDR1 GTSNPN and CDR2 SVGIG (reference sequence).

This clone was recorded once. The chain links TRBV27 to TRBJ1-5, with 8 bases that match TRBD1. The CDR3 loop spans 11 amino acids. Trimming cost V 8 bases and J 6 bases; bases outside gene matches: 0. Germline CDR1 MNHEY, CDR2 SMNVEV (reference sequence). The CDR3 here is CASGQGQPQHF. CDR3 coding DNA: TGTGCCAGCGGACAGGGTCAGCCCCAGCATTTT.

J is TRBJ1-2 and V is TRBV5-1; D uncertain. This CDR3 contains 13 residues. Trimming shortened V by 7 bases and J by 5 bases, and 15 bases separated the two germline ends. CDR1 is SGHRS and CDR2 is YFSETQ in the germline V gene. The chain's CDR3 is CASGTASPYGYTF. The CDR3 DNA follows: TGCGCCAGCGGAACAGCAAGCCCGTATGGCTACACCTTC.

The chain combines TRBV7-2 with TRBJ2-3; 7 bases map to TRBD1. The junction had 8 bases not matched to a gene; V was cut back by 2 bases and J by 0 bases. The germline V gene encodes CDR1 SGHTA and CDR2 FQGNSA. The length of the CDR3 is 17 residues. CDR3 bases: TGTGCCAGCAGCTTAACAGCAGGGGGATCTAGCACAGATACGCAGTATTTT. Translated: CASSLTAGGSSTDTQYF.

The J gene is TRBJ1-2, the V gene TRBV19; 9 bases are a match to TRBD1. This CDR3 region has 14 residues. Per germline, CDR1 LNHDA and CDR2 SQIVND (reference sequence). V shed 3 bases, J shed 9 bases, and the junction held 8 bases outside the gene matches. The CDR3 coding sequence is TGTGCCAGTAGTATGGGGACAGGGAGTTCTCGCTACACCTTC. Its protein product is CASSMGTGSSRYTF.

The chain couples TRBV2 to TRBJ2-3, with TRBD1 matching over 8 bases. Looked up from germline, CDR1 is SNHLY and CDR2 is FYNNEI. V lost 8 bases and J lost 0; bases outside the gene matches: 13. The CDR3 has 17 residues. DNA for the CDR3: TGTGCCAGCCCCCAGGGGGCCGGGAGTGCTAGCACAGATACGCAGTATTTT. It is translated as CASPQGAGSASTDTQYF. The complete variable domain, with remaining parts taken from reference TRBV2 and TRBJ2-3, reads EPEVTQTPSHQVTQMGQEVILRCVPISNHLYFYWYRQILGQKVEFLVSFYNNEISEKSEIFDDQFSVERPDGSNFTLKIRSTKLEDSAMYFCASPQGAGSASTDTQYFGPGTRLTVL.

The chain uses TRBV6-5 and TRBJ2-7; D is ambiguous. The CDR3 runs to 11 residues. The germline V gene encodes CDR1 MNHEY and CDR2 SVGAGI. Trimming cost V 7 bases and J 1 base, with 5 bases left between them. The CDR3 nucleotides read TGTGCCAGCACCGGGTCCTACGAGCAGTACTTC. It encodes CASTGSYEQYF.

DNA of the CDR3: TGTGCCAGCAGTGCCACAGGCGACCAAGAGACCCAGTACTTC. It translates to CASSATGDQETQYF. The rearrangement uses TRBV27 and TRBJ2-5; D might be TRBD1 (5 bases). The CDR3 covers 14 residues. Germline V gene lookup returns CDR1 MNHEY and CDR2 SMNVEV (reference sequence). Between the trimmed V and J ends, which lost 5 bases and 0 bases, there was a span of 10 bases.

The V and J genes are TRBV19 and TRBJ1-2; 12 positions agree with TRBD1. The CDR3 length is 17 residues. Looked up from germline, CDR1 is LNHDA and CDR2 is SQIVND (reference sequence). The trim removed 4 bases at V and 4 bases at J, leaving 10 bases unmatched. CDR3 amino acids: CASSTRPGQGAIYGYTF. CDR3 DNA sequence: TGTGCCAGTAGTACCCGACCGGGACAGGGGGCGATCTATGGCTACACCTTC.